This TCR beta chain was found in a study of T cells in Graves' hyperthyroidism and ophthalmopathy. This clonotype was recorded at least ten times. Amplified TCR beta CDR3 regions came from RNA transcripts. A set of HTBI primers served as the primers for a first-round RT-PCR of the TCR CDR3. TCRdb re-called the multiplex PCR reads with MiXCR, one entry per CDR3 protein. The sample includes fewer than 750,000 distinct CDR3 sequences, about 45% of them seen just once. Used for diagnoses were clinical symptoms, serum thyroxine and TRAb, thyroid ultrasound and orbital computed tomography. This CDR3 has 14 amino acids. CDR1 and CDR2 (germline): SGHVS, FQNEAQ. V gave up 5 bases and J gave up 0 bases, with 10 bases separating them.

The sample taken for sequencing was peripheral blood or thyroid tissue (not recorded which). The sequence came from a woman aged 18-29 years with Graves' hyperthyroidism. The chain couples TRBV7-8 to TRBJ2-5, with D perhaps matching TRBD1 (6 bases). The CDR3 DNA reads TGTGCCAGCAGCCTGGGGGCGTACCAAGAGACCCAGTACTTC. This codes for CASSLGAYQETQYF.